This is a list of T cell receptor beta chains from one sample in a study of T cell responses to AZD1222 COVID-19 vaccine. Sequencing was performed with immunoSEQ multiplex PCR; in TCRdb, only in-frame clones are kept and a portion is missing. The sample contains tens of thousands of clones, around 92% of which appear only once. Sequenced here: peripheral blood, sampled 28 days after the second AZD1222 dose. Receptors were obtained from an adult who received the AZD1222 COVID-19 vaccine. The CDR3 runs from the conserved cysteine through the conserved F or W. D genes are given only for firm matches. Not all rows give a size; the values are once, few, many and, for expanded clones, a class.

>TRBD2|NA|TRBV5-1|TRBJ2-7|13
CASSWGGGNEQYF
TGCGCCAGCAGCTGGGGGGGTGGAAACGAGCAGTACTTC
>TRBD1|NA|TRBV18|TRBJ2-1|16
CASSSPGQGTYNEQFF
TGTGCCAGCTCATCACCGGGACAGGGAACCTACAATGAGCAGTTCTTC
>NA|NA|TRBV28|TRBJ1-2|15
CASSSIGGKSNGYTF
TGTGCCAGCAGTTCGATAGGGGGGAAATCTAATGGCTACACCTTC
>NA|NA|TRBV27|TRBJ2-7|14
CASSLQANFYEQYF
TGTGCCAGCAGTCTACAGGCGAACTTCTACGAGCAGTACTTC
>TRBD2|NA|TRBV7-2|TRBJ2-5|16
CASSLAQGLKKETQYF
TGTGCCAGCAGCTTAGCGCAGGGACTAAAAAAAGAGACCCAGTACTTC
>TRBD2|NA|TRBV3-1/TRBV3-2|TRBJ2-5|20
CASSQFRGVSGRKDFETQYF
TGTGCCAGCAGCCAATTCAGGGGGGTTAGCGGGAGAAAAGATTTTGAGACCCAGTACTTC
>NA|few|TRBV7-9|TRBJ2-7|13
CASSLGQYYEQYF
TGTGCCAGCAGCTTAGGACAGTACTACGAGCAGTACTTC
>TRBD2|NA|TRBV12-5|TRBJ2-5|14
CASGLHGREETQYF
TGTGCTAGTGGTTTGCACGGGAGGGAAGAGACCCAGTACTTC
>TRBD2|NA|TRBV9|TRBJ2-3|15
CASSQAAGGGQTQYF
TGTGCCAGCAGCCAAGCGGCGGGAGGGGGTCAAACGCAGTATTTT
>NA|NA|TRBV20-1|TRBJ2-1|14
CSASETAAYNEQFF
TGCAGTGCTAGTGAGACGGCCGCCTACAATGAGCAGTTCTTC
>NA|NA|TRBV5-1|TRBJ1-2|15
CASSLATGPQYGYTF
TGCGCCAGCAGCTTGGCCACGGGACCGCAGTATGGCTACACCTTC
>NA|NA|TRBV7-9|TRBJ2-1|14
CASSLAGTYNEQFF
TGTGCCAGCAGCTTAGCGGGAACCTACAATGAGCAGTTCTTC
>NA|NA|TRBV30|TRBJ2-7|18
CAWSVSLTRGTPPYEQYF
TGTGCCTGGAGTGTAAGTCTTACCAGGGGAACCCCCCCCTACGAGCAGTACTTC
>NA|NA|TRBV6-2/TRBV6-3|TRBJ2-3|16
CASSTRTASSTDTQYF
TGTGCCAGCAGTACTCGGACGGCCTCTAGCACAGATACGCAGTATTTT
>NA|NA|TRBV28|TRBJ1-6|17
CASSFAGARFYNSPLHF
TGTGCCAGCAGTTTCGCGGGGGCGCGGTTCTATAATTCACCCCTCCACTTT
>NA|once|TRBV27|TRBJ2-2|12
CASSVLFGELFF
TGTGCCAGCAGTGTACTCTTCGGGGAGCTGTTTTTT
>NA|NA|TRBV7-2|TRBJ1-2|15
CASSPRQVRSGGYTF
TGTGCCAGCAGCCCGAGACAGGTTAGGTCTGGTGGCTACACCTTC
>TRBD1|NA|TRBV29-1|TRBJ2-1|14
CSVVPLTGGYEQFF
TGCAGCGTTGTTCCCTTAACAGGGGGTTATGAGCAGTTCTTC
>NA|NA|TRBV18|TRBJ1-6|11
CASSPGSPLHF
TGTGCCAGCTCACCTGGTTCACCCCTCCACTTT
>NA|once|TRBV7-6|TRBJ2-5|14
CASSLGGRGETQYF
TGTGCCAGCAGCTTAGGGGGAAGGGGAGAGACCCAGTACTTC
>NA|NA|TRBV6-4|TRBJ2-2|14
CASSDSGVGGELFF
TGTGCCAGCAGTGACTCAGGGGTTGGCGGGGAGCTGTTTTTT
>NA|NA|TRBV7-2|TRBJ1-2|14
CASSLVEATYGYTF
TGTGCCAGCAGCTTAGTGGAGGCAACATATGGCTACACCTTC
>NA|NA|TRBV28|TRBJ1-5|13
CASRGPLNQPQHF
TGTGCCAGCAGAGGGCCCTTAAATCAGCCCCAGCATTTT
>NA|few|TRBV12-5|TRBJ1-1|13
CASGLWQGGEAFF
TGTGCTAGTGGTTTGTGGCAGGGTGGTGAAGCTTTCTTT
>TRBD1|NA|TRBV5-1|TRBJ2-2|16
CASSSRGTGTTGELFF
TGCGCCAGCAGCTCCCGTGGGACAGGAACCACCGGGGAGCTGTTTTTT
>NA|once|TRBV20-1|TRBJ2-1|11
CSAALYNEQFF
TGCAGTGCTGCCCTTTACAATGAGCAGTTCTTC
>TRBD1|NA|TRBV4-1|TRBJ1-5|16
CASSQDPGTGTQPQHF
TGCGCCAGCAGCCAAGATCCAGGGACAGGTACGCAGCCCCAGCATTTT
>NA|NA|TRBV18|TRBJ2-5|13
CASSRLPQETQYF
TGTGCCAGCTCCCGTCTACCCCAAGAGACCCAGTACTTC
>NA|NA|TRBV6-6|TRBJ1-1|13
CASSYSAYTEAFF
TGTGCCAGCAGTTACTCGGCCTACACTGAAGCTTTCTTT
>NA|NA|TRBV27|TRBJ2-3|14
CASSLYRREDTQYF
TGTGCCAGCAGTTTATACAGAAGGGAGGATACGCAGTATTTT
>NA|NA|TRBV7-2|TRBJ1-5|12
CASSFSGQPQHF
TGTGCCAGCAGCTTTAGTGGTCAGCCCCAGCATTTT
>NA|NA|TRBV29-1|TRBJ2-7|12
CSVEGVGYEQYF
TGCAGCGTTGAAGGTGTTGGATACGAGCAGTACTTC
>NA|NA|TRBV27|TRBJ1-2|15
CASSLRGQLWDGYTF
TGTGCCAGCAGTTTACGGGGCCAGCTATGGGATGGCTACACCTTC
>TRBD2|NA|TRBV7-2|TRBJ2-1|17
CASSLVPREGRGGEQFF
TGTGCCAGCAGCTTAGTTCCGCGGGAGGGCCGTGGGGGTGAGCAGTTCTTC
>NA|NA|TRBV29-1|TRBJ1-2|11
CSVVKDYGYTF
TGCAGCGTTGTAAAGGACTATGGCTACACCTTC
>TRBD2|NA|TRBV24-1|TRBJ2-5|16
CATSDRTSGSFETQYF
TGTGCCACCAGTGACAGGACTAGCGGGAGCTTTGAGACCCAGTACTTC
>TRBD1|NA|TRBV7-3|TRBJ2-3|15
CASSQGAGNTDTQYF
TGTGCCAGCAGCCAGGGGGCAGGGAACACAGATACGCAGTATTTT
>NA|NA|TRBV5-1|TRBJ1-1|13
CASSLHENTEAFF
TGCGCCAGCAGCTTACACGAGAACACTGAAGCTTTCTTT
>TRBD1|NA|TRBV5-8|TRBJ1-2|14
CASSSTGLGYGYTF
TGTGCCAGCAGCTCGACAGGGTTGGGCTATGGCTACACCTTC
>TRBD1|NA|TRBV7-9|TRBJ1-2|17
CASSPYSNRGRTKGYTF
TGTGCCAGCAGCCCCTACTCAAACAGGGGAAGGACGAAGGGCTACACCTTC
>NA|NA|TRBV7-9|TRBJ1-2|13
CASSPLVSYGYTF
TGTGCCAGCAGCCCGTTGGTCTCCTATGGCTACACCTTC
>NA|NA|TRBV2|TRBJ1-1|14
CASIQPGTPAEAFF
TGTGCCAGCATCCAGCCCGGGACACCGGCTGAAGCTTTCTTT
>NA|NA|TRBV24-1|TRBJ2-1|14
CATSDFGGGNEQFF
TGTGCCACCAGTGATTTCGGGGGTGGGAATGAGCAGTTCTTC
>NA|NA|TRBV6-2/TRBV6-3|TRBJ1-1|14
CASSYGGGETEAFF
TGTGCCAGCAGTTACGGGGGTGGGGAAACTGAAGCTTTCTTT
>NA|few|TRBV19|TRBJ1-3|14
CASSPGGLGNTIYF
TGTGCCAGTAGTCCCGGAGGACTTGGAAACACCATATATTTT
>NA|NA|TRBV18|TRBJ1-6|15
CASSPSEIPNSPLHF
TGTGCCAGCTCACCATCGGAGATCCCTAATTCACCCCTCCACTTT
>NA|few|TRBV28|TRBJ1-5|14
CASSWSLSNQPQHF
TGTGCCAGCAGTTGGAGTCTTAGCAATCAGCCCCAGCATTTT
>NA|NA|TRBV6-6|TRBJ1-5|14
CASSYMQGYQPQHF
TGTGCCAGCAGTTATATGCAGGGGTATCAGCCCCAGCATTTT
>NA|NA|TRBV2|TRBJ2-3|13
CASGGDRTDTQYF
TGTGCCAGCGGCGGGGACCGCACAGATACGCAGTATTTT
>NA|NA|TRBV6-1|TRBJ1-4|12
CASMGGLGKLFF
TGTGCCAGCATGGGCGGGCTGGGAAAACTGTTTTTT
>NA|NA|TRBV6-5|TRBJ1-1|14
CASSRNGGNTEAFF
TGTGCCAGCAGTCGAAACGGGGGTAACACTGAAGCTTTCTTT
>NA|NA|TRBV9|TRBJ1-4|15
CASRKTGMRSEKLFF
TGTGCCAGCAGAAAGACGGGGATGAGGAGTGAAAAACTGTTTTTT
>TRBD1|NA|TRBV19|TRBJ1-1|15
CASSIGRGRNTEAFF
TGTGCCAGTAGTATCGGGAGGGGGCGGAATACTGAAGCTTTCTTT
>NA|NA|TRBV6-2/TRBV6-3|TRBJ2-1|11
CASSPYGEQFF
TGTGCCAGCAGCCCGTACGGTGAGCAGTTCTTC
>TRBD1|NA|TRBV7-9|TRBJ1-4|15
CASSLGTGTTEKLFF
TGTGCCAGCAGCTTAGGGACAGGAACGACCGAAAAACTGTTTTTT